A selection of T cell receptor beta chains follows, all from one sample in a study of cytomegalovirus exposure and HLA in healthy donors. Profiled with immunoSEQ multiplex PCR; TCRdb holds only in-frame clones, not every one. The sample holds some 200,000 clones, about four fifths seen once. The sample comprised PBMCs. The receptors come from a woman aged 18-29 years in good health and CMV-seropositive. CDR3s include the opening cysteine and the closing phenylalanine or tryptophan. Fields, in order: CDR3 protein, CDR3 DNA, D gene, V gene, clone size, J gene. The D gene is left open where the match is weak. Only part of the rows carry a size: once, few, many, or a class if the clone is expanded.

CASGLGEGQGYYGYTF,TGTGCTAGTGGTTTGGGGGAAGGACAGGGCTACTATGGCTACACCTTC,TRBD1,TRBV12-5,NA,TRBJ1-2
CSAGQGAREQYF,TGCAGCGCTGGACAGGGGGCCCGCGAGCAGTACTTC,TRBD1,TRBV29-1,NA,TRBJ2-7
CARSNAGPTPSNQPQHF,TGTGCCAGAAGTAACGCGGGGCCCACACCCAGCAATCAGCCCCAGCATTTT,NA,TRBV5-3,few,TRBJ1-5
CASSSLAGIHEQFF,TGTGCCAGCAGCTCCTTGGCAGGGATCCATGAGCAGTTCTTC,NA,TRBV5-4,NA,TRBJ2-1
CASSWQGDSNQPQHF,TGTGCCAGTAGTTGGCAGGGGGATAGCAATCAGCCCCAGCATTTT,TRBD1,TRBV19,NA,TRBJ1-5
CSAQTHGEQYF,TGCAGTGCGCAAACGCACGGCGAGCAGTACTTC,NA,TRBV20-1,NA,TRBJ2-7
CASSISASSGANVLTF,TGTGCCAGCAGTATCAGCGCATCCTCTGGGGCCAACGTCCTGACTTTC,NA,TRBV4-2,once,TRBJ2-6
CASRTDRGNSPLHF,TGCGCCAGCAGGACGGACAGGGGTAATTCACCCCTCCACTTT,TRBD1,TRBV5-1,NA,TRBJ1-6
CATATGAANTGELFF,TGTGCCACCGCGACAGGGGCAGCGAACACCGGGGAGCTGTTTTTT,TRBD1,TRBV15,NA,TRBJ2-2
CASSPLGRAEAFF,TGTGCCAGCAGTCCACTGGGTCGGGCTGAAGCTTTCTTT,NA,TRBV27,NA,TRBJ1-1
CATGGTYSYEQYF,TGTGCCACCGGGGGGACCTACTCCTACGAGCAGTACTTC,TRBD2,TRBV6-6,NA,TRBJ2-7
CASSSQGRGGKLGYTF,TGTGCCAGCAGCTCGCAGGGGAGAGGGGGAAAACTTGGCTACACCTTC,NA,TRBV7-2,once,TRBJ1-2
CASGQGFYTEAFF,TGTGCCAGTGGACAGGGGTTTTACACTGAAGCTTTCTTT,TRBD1,TRBV7-3,NA,TRBJ1-1
CASGYRSSYEQYF,TGTGCCAGCGGGTACAGAAGCTCCTACGAGCAGTACTTC,NA,TRBV6-5,NA,TRBJ2-7
CASSLDRGGYTF,TGCGCCAGCAGTCTGGACAGGGGAGGCTACACCTTC,TRBD1,TRBV5-1,few,TRBJ1-2
CASRRAGGGQPQHF,TGTGCCAGCAGGCGTGCAGGGGGTGGTCAGCCCCAGCATTTT,TRBD1,TRBV28,NA,TRBJ1-5
CASSLVPGGNVNEQYF,TGCGCCAGCAGCTTGGTTCCAGGGGGAAATGTAAACGAGCAGTACTTC,TRBD1,TRBV5-1,NA,TRBJ2-7
CASSESTGPNTEAFF,TGTGCCAGCAGTGAATCGACAGGGCCAAACACTGAAGCTTTCTTT,TRBD1,TRBV6-4,few,TRBJ1-1
CASRDSPSNSPLHF,TGTGCCAGCAGGGACAGCCCCTCTAATTCACCCCTCCACTTT,NA,TRBV25-1,few,TRBJ1-6
CASNFGTDWNIQYF,TGTGCCAGCAACTTTGGGACAGACTGGAACATTCAGTACTTC,TRBD1,TRBV7-2,NA,TRBJ2-4
CASSLTRQLNTEAFF,TGTGCCAGCAGCTTAACGAGACAGTTGAACACTGAAGCTTTCTTT,NA,TRBV7-2,once,TRBJ1-1
CASTPLGRQETQYF,TGTGCCAGCACCCCCCTGGGCAGGCAAGAGACCCAGTACTTC,NA,TRBV27,once,TRBJ2-5
CASSVGHKSGANVLTF,TGTGCCAGCAGCGTAGGACACAAATCTGGGGCCAACGTCCTGACTTTC,NA,TRBV9,NA,TRBJ2-6
CASSQLGDTGELFF,TGTGCCAGCAGCCAACTCGGAGACACCGGGGAGCTGTTTTTT,NA,TRBV7-9,few,TRBJ2-2
CASSIWGRLADTQYF,TGTGCCAGCAGTATATGGGGCAGGCTGGCAGATACGCAGTATTTT,NA,TRBV5-6,NA,TRBJ2-3
CSVKQGDSGNTIYF,TGCAGCGTAAAACAGGGGGACTCTGGAAACACCATATATTTT,TRBD1,TRBV29-1,NA,TRBJ1-3
CAIQGVVSNEQFF,TGTGCCATCCAGGGGGTGGTTTCGAATGAGCAGTTCTTC,TRBD1,TRBV10-3,NA,TRBJ2-1
CASSPDVRDRVGGTDTQYF,TGCGCCAGCAGCCCCGACGTCCGGGACAGGGTAGGGGGAACAGATACGCAGTATTTT,TRBD1,TRBV5-1,NA,TRBJ2-3
CASSVSTGITEAFF,TGTGCCAGCAGCGTATCGACAGGGATCACTGAAGCTTTCTTT,TRBD1,TRBV7-2,NA,TRBJ1-1